This T cell receptor beta chain was obtained from a study of T-cell memory formation after mild COVID-19. Study-wide findings and caveats: Pre-infection memory showed some responding clones, and this suggested that cross-reactive memory joined.

V lost 4 bases, J lost 5 bases, and 11 bases lay in between. The germline gives CDR1 MNHEY, CDR2 SVGEGT. CDR3 size: 13 residues. In TCRdb, the 5' RACE reads were re-called with MiXCR into one record per CDR3 protein. The data contain about 320,000 distinct CDR3 sequences, 14% of them singletons. This clonotype turned up a few times. What it binds is not known. This chain links TRBV6-2 or TRBV6-3 with TRBJ1-1; D remains unclear. The clonotype originates from a man aged 18 to 35 who had mild COVID-19 (a few samples of this study predate the infection). Cell type and time point are not known. The sequenced material came from PBMCs or a T cell subset sorted from them (not recorded which). CDR3 sequence: CASSWSDRTEAFF. CDR3 coding DNA: TGTGCCAGCAGTTGGTCAGATCGGACTGAAGCTTTCTTT.